Only a few counts were recorded for the clone carrying this TCR beta chain. Its specificity is not known. Per the germline V gene, CDR1 is DFQATT and CDR2 is SNEGSKA (reference sequence). The V end lost 1 base, the J end lost 2 bases, and 14 bases lay between the germline ends. This CDR3 is 15 amino acids long. RNA transcripts served as the template for amplifying TCR beta CDR3 regions. HTBI primers were employed in a first-round RT-PCR of the TCR CDR3. TCRdb fed the multiplex PCR reads into MiXCR, producing one record per CDR3 protein. The repertoire holds roughly 560,000 distinct CDR3 sequences, with roughly 15% as singletons. These data originate in a study of T cells in Graves' hyperthyroidism and ophthalmopathy. Points from the study as a whole: Among clonotypes expanded in thyroid above 0.001, most were also found in blood. The model's output predicted ophthalmopathy at a median of about 5.9 months prior to onset.

The study based diagnoses on clinical symptoms, serum thyroxine and TRAb, thyroid ultrasound and orbital computed tomography. This TCR was sampled from a woman aged 40 to 50 with Graves' ophthalmopathy. The specimen sequenced was blood. The chain employs TRBV20-1 and TRBJ1-1; D perhaps matches TRBD1 (6 bases). The CDR3 sequence is CSARGRTEVNTEAFF. CDR3 nucleotides: TGCAGTGCTAGAGGTAGGACAGAGGTAAACACTGAAGCTTTCTTT.